The 32 T cell receptor beta chains listed next were all sequenced from one sample in a study of T-cell reconstitution after alpha-beta-depleted transplantation in children. A TCRbeta library incorporating unique molecular identifiers was prepared. TCRdb reprocessed the PCR reads with MiXCR, giving one entry per CDR3 protein. Of about 400,000 distinct CDR3 sequences listed, just over 20% are singletons. The sample consisted of PBMCs from the stem cell graft donor, taken from the stem cell graft. The receptors here all came from a human donor who donated a stem cell graft to a child with acute myeloid leukemia.

V usage is TRBV27 and J usage is TRBJ2-1; 10 nucleotides line up with TRBD2. CDR3 size: 17 residues. The V gene's germline CDR1 is MNHEY and CDR2 SMNVEV (reference sequence). The CDR3 loop reads CATGTFLGLADHNEQFF. The CDR3 DNA reads as TGTGCGACAGGGACATTTCTCGGACTAGCGGACCACAATGAGCAGTTCTTC.

This clonotype was seen a few times. The chain employs TRBV5-1 and TRBJ2-7; 8 bases agree with TRBD2. This CDR3 is 15 amino acids long. Losses at the gene ends were 1 base for V and 1 base for J; bases not matched to a gene: 4. CDR1 and CDR2 from the germline V gene are SGHRS and YFSETQ. CDR3 region: CASSLQAGASYEQYF. In DNA form, the CDR3 reads TGCGCCAGCAGCTTGCAAGCGGGGGCTTCCTACGAGCAGTACTTC.

This clonotype was seen more than once but under ten times. The gene calls are TRBV12-3 or TRBV12-4 and TRBJ1-5; D is possibly TRBD1 (5 bases). CDR3 length equals 16 residues. V gave up 8 bases and J gave up 2 bases, with 19 bases separating them. The CDR3 sequence is CASGTRMGGGNQPQHF. The CDR3 nucleotides are TGTGCCAGCGGAACCCGAATGGGGGGAGGCAATCAGCCCCAGCATTTT.

This clonotype was counted ten times or more. V and J are TRBV29-1 and TRBJ2-7; 8 bases match TRBD1. The CDR3 loop spans 13 amino acids. CDR1 SQVTM and CDR2 ANQGSEA come from the germline V gene. With 5 bases clipped from V and 0 bases from J, the junction kept 3 bases outside the gene matches. The CDR3 spells CSVHGQGSYEQYF. CDR3 in DNA: TGCAGCGTTCACGGACAGGGCTCCTACGAGCAGTACTTC.

CDR3 amino acids: CSAIGQGDSYEQYF. The CDR3 DNA follows: TGCAGTGCTATCGGACAGGGGGACTCCTACGAGCAGTACTTC. The rearrangement joins TRBV20-1 to TRBJ2-7, with 10 bases fitting TRBD1. J lost 0 bases, V lost 4 bases, and 3 bases had no gene match. The CDR3 consists of 14 residues. The germline V gene encodes CDR1 DFQATT and CDR2 SNEGSKA (reference sequence).

This clonotype appeared a few times. This rearrangement joins TRBV28 to TRBJ1-5; possibly TRBD1 for D (6 bases). The germline V and J ends were trimmed by 1 base and 3 bases, with 10 bases remaining between them. The germline CDR1 and CDR2 sequences are MDHEN and SYDVKM. CDR3 length equals 15 residues. CDR3 bases: TGTGCCAGCAGTTTATCAACAGGGTACAATCAGCCCCAGCATTTT. Its protein product is CASSLSTGYNQPQHF.

This chain links TRBV5-1 with TRBJ2-1; 7 bases match TRBD1. V shed 0 bases, J shed 4 bases, and the junction held 7 bases outside the gene matches. CDR3 length equals 16 residues. Germline lookup yields CDR1 SGHRS and CDR2 YFSETQ. As DNA, the CDR3 is TGCGCCAGCAGCTTGGTAAGAGGGGGCAATTACAATGAGCAGTTCTTC. Amino acids: CASSLVRGGNYNEQFF.

V usage is TRBV20-1 and J usage is TRBJ1-4; D not resolved. CDR1 DFQATT and CDR2 SNEGSKA come from the germline V gene (reference sequence). V was cut by 2 bases and J by 2 bases, with 18 bases left in between. The CDR3 length is 17 residues. The chain's CDR3 is CSARLPGRLTTNEKLFF. The CDR3 nucleotides are TGCAGTGCTAGACTCCCCGGGCGGTTGACGACTAATGAAAAACTGTTTTTT.

The V call is TRBV12-3 or TRBV12-4, the J call TRBJ1-6, with a tentative D call TRBD1 (6 bases). There are 14 residues in the CDR3. The V end was cut by 6 bases, the J end by 7 bases, with 13 bases between. CDR3 in amino acids: CASSLTGLNSPLHF. As DNA, the CDR3 is TGTGCCAGCAGCTTGACAGGCCTAAATTCACCCCTCCACTTT.

DNA for the CDR3: TGTGCCAGCAGCGTAGTGGGGAGCTCTGGGGCCAACGTCCTGACTTTC. This codes for CASSVVGSSGANVLTF. The chain uses TRBV9 and TRBJ2-6; the D gene is possibly TRBD2 (5 bases). CDR1 SGDLS and CDR2 YYNGEE come from the germline V gene. Deletions cut 0 bases from V and 0 bases from J, with 7 bases between. The CDR3 is made up of 16 amino acids.

The gene calls are TRBV6-1 and TRBJ2-5; a weak D match, TRBD2 (6 bases). The CDR3 totals 14 residues. Germline V CDR1 and CDR2: MNHNS, SASEGT. V was cut by 2 bases and J by 3 bases, with 10 bases left in between. The CDR3 spells CASSESGEEETQYF. In nucleotides, the CDR3 is TGTGCCAGCAGTGAATCGGGGGAGGAAGAGACCCAGTACTTC.

This clonotype was counted ten times or more. The V call is TRBV12-3 or TRBV12-4, the J call TRBJ2-7, with 9 bases identical to TRBD2. V was clipped by 3 bases and J by 2 bases; unmatched bases: 8. This CDR3 comprises 16 residues. CDR3 nucleotide sequence: TGTGCCAGCAGTTTTTCACTTAGCGGGAGTACCTACGAGCAGTACTTC. This sequence encodes CASSFSLSGSTYEQYF.

This clonotype has a count of ten or more. V and J are TRBV5-1 and TRBJ1-1; unclear D gene. Germline assignment: CDR1 SGHRS and CDR2 YFSETQ. V was trimmed by 4 bases and J by 0 bases, leaving 10 bases between them. This CDR3 contains 14 residues. CDR3 protein: CASSVDGMNTEAFF. DNA for the CDR3: TGCGCCAGCAGCGTGGACGGGATGAACACTGAAGCTTTCTTT.

The chain recombines TRBV2 with TRBJ1-1, with a tentative D call TRBD1 (5 bases). Germline CDR1 SNHLY, CDR2 FYNNEI. This CDR3 spans 12 amino acids. V shed 8 bases and J shed 1 base, with 8 bases lying between them. The CDR3 DNA follows: TGTGCCAGCGGGGCGGGGAACACTGAAGCTTTCTTT. Protein sequence: CASGAGNTEAFF.

This CDR3 reads CASDGGNNQPQHF. The CDR3 region has the DNA TGTGCCAGCGACGGGGGGAACAATCAGCCCCAGCATTTT. The chain carries TRBV2 and TRBJ1-5, with D maybe TRBD1 (5 bases). V lost 8 bases to trimming and J lost 3 bases, with 11 bases between them. The length of the CDR3 is 13 residues. Germline lookup yields CDR1 SNHLY and CDR2 FYNNEI.

This clonotype was recorded a few times. The chain couples TRBV7-2 to TRBJ2-7; no reliable D call. This CDR3 has 12 amino acids. Germline V lookup: CDR1 SGHTA, CDR2 FQGNSA. The V and J ends lost 1 base and 6 bases respectively, with 7 bases between them. The DNA for the CDR3 is TGTGCCAGCAGCTTAGGGATACGCGAGCAGTACTTC. Encoded protein: CASSLGIREQYF.

This clonotype was observed a few times. The chain carries TRBV29-1 and TRBJ2-1, with TRBD2 as a possible D gene (6 bases). V lost 3 bases to trimming and J lost 10 bases, with 13 bases between them. CDR1 and CDR2 (germline): SQVTM, ANQGSEA. This CDR3 spans 12 amino acids. DNA of the CDR3: TGCAGCGTTGATCGCGGGGAAGGCGAGCAGTTCTTC. It encodes CSVDRGEGEQFF.

J is TRBJ2-7 and V is TRBV20-1; either TRBD1 or TRBD2 may supply D (5 bases each). The CDR3 sequence is 13 residues long. Germline V gene data show CDR1 as DFQATT and CDR2 as SNEGSKA (reference sequence). The ends were cut back, 5 bases at V and 2 bases at J, with 13 bases in the middle. The CDR3 here is CSAHRDATYEQYF. The DNA of the CDR3 is TGCAGTGCTCACCGGGACGCCACCTACGAGCAGTACTTC.

The chain recombines TRBV18 with TRBJ2-7, with TRBD1 matching over 8 bases. The germline V gene has CDR1 KGHSH and CDR2 LQKENI. The V segment lost 2 bases and the J segment 4 bases; nucleotides outside the gene matches: 13. This CDR3 has 17 amino acids. CDR3 coding DNA: TGTGCCAGCTCACCAACCGCAGGGGGCGATGTGCTTTACGAGCAGTACTTC. This translates into CASSPTAGGDVLYEQYF.

This chain joins TRBV7-2 and TRBJ1-2; 9 bases are a match to TRBD1. With V trimmed by 6 bases and J by 4 bases, 9 bases remained unmatched. This CDR3 is built from 15 residues. Looked up from germline, CDR1 is SGHTA and CDR2 is FQGNSA. CDR3: CASRVPGQGGYGYTF. The CDR3, as DNA: TGTGCCAGCAGGGTACCGGGACAGGGTGGCTATGGCTACACCTTC. The full variable domain, in which reference TRBV7-2 and TRBJ1-2 provide the parts outside the CDR3, is GAGVSQSPSNKVTEKGKDVELRCDPISGHTALYWYRQSLGQGLEFLIYFQGNSAPDKSGLPSDRFSAERTGGSVSTLTIQRTQQEDSAVYLCASRVPGQGGYGYTFGSGTRLTVV.

CDR3 sequence (DNA): TGCGCCAGCAGCTTATCGACAGAGAACTATGGCTACACCTTC. Protein: CASSLSTENYGYTF. The chain links TRBV5-1 to TRBJ1-2; TRBD1 is a possible D gene (5 bases). Between the trimmed V and J ends, which lost 2 bases and 2 bases, there was a span of 10 bases. This CDR3 has 14 residues. CDR1 and CDR2 (germline): SGHRS, YFSETQ.

Ten or more counts support this clonotype. The rearrangement joins TRBV7-2 to TRBJ2-1; tentative D call: TRBD2 (6 bases). Germline CDR1 reads SGHTA; CDR2 reads FQGNSA. The CDR3 has 14 amino acids. V was trimmed by 2 bases and J by 6 bases, leaving 11 bases between them. This chain's CDR3 is CASSLNGSPNEQFF. The CDR3 bases are TGTGCCAGCAGCTTAAACGGGAGCCCCAATGAGCAGTTCTTC.

This clonotype was found a few times. The chain is built from TRBV3-1 and TRBJ2-1, with D maybe TRBD1 (6 bases). Germline V lookup: CDR1 LGHDT, CDR2 YNNKEL (reference sequence). V was clipped by 0 bases and J by 3 bases, with 27 bases between them. The CDR3 has 21 amino acids. The CDR3 DNA follows: TGTGCCAGCAGCCAAGATTTAGGTCGTCCTGGAAACCAGGGGCGCTACAATGAGCAGTTCTTC. Protein sequence: CASSQDLGRPGNQGRYNEQFF.

This clonotype was observed a handful of times. This CDR3 is CASSVATVGARAGEQFF. In DNA form, the CDR3 reads TGTGCCAGCAGCGTAGCCACGGTGGGGGCTCGCGCGGGTGAGCAGTTCTTC. The chain links TRBV9 to TRBJ2-1, with a possible D match to TRBD1 (6 bases). Germline V gene lookup returns CDR1 SGDLS and CDR2 YYNGEE. This CDR3 contains 17 residues. The V gene lost 0 bases and the J gene lost 9 bases, with 22 bases spanning the gap.

The chain is built from TRBV6-2 or TRBV6-3 and TRBJ2-1; no clear D. The CDR3 has 14 residues. Between the trimmed V and J ends, which lost 5 bases and 0 bases, there was a span of 8 bases. Looked up from germline, CDR1 is MNHEY and CDR2 is SVGEGT. The DNA of the CDR3 is TGTGCCAGCAGTGACTGGGACTCCTACAATGAGCAGTTCTTC. This translates into CASSDWDSYNEQFF.

The rearrangement links TRBV12-3 or TRBV12-4 to TRBJ2-1; D possibly corresponds to TRBD1 (7 bases). V was cut by 5 bases and J by 4 bases, with 15 bases left in between. The CDR3 runs to 15 residues. In DNA form, the CDR3 reads TGTGCCAGCAGTCCCGGGGCAGGGGGGTACAATGAGCAGTTCTTC. Encoded protein: CASSPGAGGYNEQFF.

This clonotype occurred a few times. The rearrangement links TRBV21-1 to TRBJ2-1; the table names TRBD1, a call not compared with the DNA. TRBV21-1 has pseudogene status. The CDR3 length is 15 residues. The CDR3: CASSKGAKVDNEQFF. The CDR3 nucleotides read TGTGCCAGCAGCAAGGGGGCAAAGGTTGACAATGAGCAGTTCTTC.

The rearrangement uses TRBV29-1 and TRBJ2-3; 11 bases agree with TRBD2. This CDR3 contains 15 residues. V shed 7 bases, J shed 8 bases, and the junction held 14 bases outside the gene matches. Germline V gives CDR1 SQVTM, CDR2 ANQGSEA. The CDR3 protein is CSAPGTSGSGGTQYF. In nucleotides, the CDR3 is TGCAGCGCTCCCGGGACTAGCGGTTCAGGTGGTACGCAGTATTTT.

CDR3 region: CASSPLVGRPSDYNEQFF. As DNA, the CDR3 is TGTGCCAGCAGCCCCCTCGTGGGGAGACCGAGCGACTACAATGAGCAGTTCTTC. The chain has TRBV11-2 and TRBJ2-1, with D maybe TRBD2 (5 bases). The CDR3 runs 18 residues. The V end was cut by 5 bases, the J end by 3 bases, with 23 bases between. Germline CDR1 reads SGHAT; CDR2 reads FQNNGV.

This clonotype came up a few times. The V call is TRBV5-6, the J call TRBJ2-3; 12 nucleotides line up with TRBD1. Unmatched junction bases numbered 8, after V lost 4 bases and J lost 5 bases. CDR1 SGHDT and CDR2 YYEEEE come from the germline V gene. CDR3 length: 16 amino acids. CDR3 bases: TGTGCCAGCAGCGCTCCGGGACAGGGGGCGAGAGATACGCAGTATTTT. Protein sequence: CASSAPGQGARDTQYF.

This clonotype was recorded many times. The V call is TRBV29-1, the J call TRBJ2-6, with D unclear. The germline CDR1 and CDR2 sequences are SQVTM and ANQGSEA. This CDR3 contains 13 residues. Trimming pared 3 bases from V and 0 bases from J, leaving 3 bases between. The CDR3 DNA sequence: TGCAGCGTTGACAGCTCTGGGGCCAACGTCCTGACTTTC. This encodes CSVDSSGANVLTF.

There are a few counts of this clonotype. The chain joins TRBV27 to TRBJ2-7; possible D gene TRBD1, 6 bases. Trimming removed 5 bases from V and 0 bases from J, with 11 bases in between. The CDR3 runs to 14 residues. CDR1 MNHEY and CDR2 SMNVEV come from the germline V gene (reference sequence). The CDR3 loop is CASSPYRVSYEQYF. The CDR3 DNA follows: TGTGCCAGCAGTCCCTACAGGGTCTCCTACGAGCAGTACTTC.